This T cell receptor beta chain was observed in a study of OX40 agonist ivuxolimab in advanced cancers. Background on the study: Patients were roughly 83% male with ages roughly 23 to 90, mean roughly 64. Study-wide points: Partial responders receiving 0.1-3.0 mg/kg showed among the lowest clonal expansion. Relative to CD4+, CD8+ T cells held more expanded clones on average.

Trimming removed 2 bases at V and 4 bases at J, with 6 bases between. Germline CDR1 and CDR2: SGHRS and YFSETQ. There are 13 residues in the CDR3. TCRdb keeps only in-frame clones here, not all; method: immunoSEQ multiplex PCR. The sample records 75,000 to 100,000 clones, about 90% being singletons. Regarding this clone: Antigen specificity is unknown.

The chain carries TRBV5-1 and TRBJ2-2; D uncertain. The receptor was derived from an adult with an advanced solid tumor such as melanoma, head and neck, liver or kidney cancer. The sequenced sample was CD4+ or CD8+ T cells sorted from blood, obtained in a trial of the OX40 agonist ivuxolimab. CDR3 amino acids: CASSFTRTGELFF. CDR3 in DNA: TGCGCCAGCAGCTTCACCCGCACCGGGGAGCTGTTTTTT.